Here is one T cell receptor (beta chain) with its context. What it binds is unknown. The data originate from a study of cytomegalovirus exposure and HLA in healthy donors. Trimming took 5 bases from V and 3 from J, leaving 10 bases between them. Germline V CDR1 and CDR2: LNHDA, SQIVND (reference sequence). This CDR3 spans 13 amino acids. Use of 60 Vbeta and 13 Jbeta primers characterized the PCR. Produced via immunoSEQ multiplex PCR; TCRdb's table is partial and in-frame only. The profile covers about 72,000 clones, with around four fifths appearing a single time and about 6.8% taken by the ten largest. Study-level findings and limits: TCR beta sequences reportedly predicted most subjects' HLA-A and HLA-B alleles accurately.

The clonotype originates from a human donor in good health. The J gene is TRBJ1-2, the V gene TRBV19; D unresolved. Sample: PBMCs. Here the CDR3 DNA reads TGTGCCAGTAGTCGCAACAGAGACTATGGCTACACCTTC. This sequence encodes CASSRNRDYGYTF.